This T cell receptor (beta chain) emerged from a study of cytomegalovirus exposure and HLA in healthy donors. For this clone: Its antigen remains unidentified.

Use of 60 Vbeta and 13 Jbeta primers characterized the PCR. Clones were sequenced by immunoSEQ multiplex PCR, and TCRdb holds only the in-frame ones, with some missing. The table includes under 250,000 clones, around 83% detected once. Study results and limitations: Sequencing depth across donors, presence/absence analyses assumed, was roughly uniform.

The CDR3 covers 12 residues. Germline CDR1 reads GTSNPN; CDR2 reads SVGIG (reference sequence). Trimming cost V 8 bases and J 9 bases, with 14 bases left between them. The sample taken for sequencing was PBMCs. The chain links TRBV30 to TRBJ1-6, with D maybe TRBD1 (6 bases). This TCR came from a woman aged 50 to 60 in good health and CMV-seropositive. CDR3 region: CARRHRASPLHF. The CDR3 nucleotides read TGTGCCCGCCGGCACAGGGCTTCACCCCTCCACTTT. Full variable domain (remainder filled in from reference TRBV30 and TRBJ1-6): SQTIHQWPATLVQPVGSPLSLECTVEGTSNPNLYWYRQAAGRGLQLLFYSVGIGQISSEVPQNLSASRPQDRQFILSSKKLLLSDSGFYLCARRHRASPLHFGNGTRLTVT.